The next 32 T cell receptor beta chains were all read from a single sample in a study of graft-versus-host responses after intestinal transplantation (dated by TCRdb to the early 2020s). What the time point label conveys for this sample: cells obtained before transplantation from donor or recipient. The antigens for these receptors are not known. Libraries came from the immunoSEQ multiplex PCR assay. Here the immuneACCESS table is served through TCRdb, limited to in-frame sequences with V and J called. Missing clones are a known gap in these copies; in checked studies unresolved V genes cover under half, and the rest lacks a known reason. The sample data list approximately 100,000 clones, and 93% of these were observed just once. The ten largest account for 1.2% of the sample. Here the sequenced sample was unstimulated CD8+ T cells sorted from spleen or lymph node cells, taken before intestinal transplant. The receptors were gathered from a human donor who received an intestinal transplant.

The chain is built from TRBV7-8 and TRBJ1-2; D is possibly TRBD1 (6 bases). The V gene lost 0 bases and the J gene lost 4 bases, with 6 bases spanning the gap. This CDR3 comprises 13 residues. CDR1 is SGHVS, CDR2 FQNEAQ, per germline. The CDR3 DNA sequence: TGTGCCAGCAGCTTAGCAGGGGGCTATGGCTACACCTTC. Translation gives CASSLAGGYGYTF.

The chain combines TRBV6-5 with TRBJ1-1, with D perhaps matching TRBD1 (5 bases). With 0 bases removed from V and 5 bases from J, the gap between germline ends came to 7 bases. This CDR3 has 13 amino acids. Germline V lookup: CDR1 MNHEY, CDR2 SVGAGI. The CDR3 sequence is CASSYSGETEAFF. CDR3 sequence (DNA): TGTGCCAGCAGTTACTCGGGGGAGACTGAAGCTTTCTTT.

This chain joins TRBV15 and TRBJ1-1, with 7 bases identical to TRBD1. V lost 1 base and J lost 4; bases outside the gene matches: 3. CDR1 and CDR2 from the germline V gene are LNHNV and YYDKDF (reference sequence). The CDR3 loop spans 14 amino acids. CDR3 region: CATSRVRGGTEAFF. CDR3 in DNA: TGTGCCACCAGCAGAGTCAGGGGGGGCACTGAAGCTTTCTTT.

This clone was seen a single time. This sequence joins TRBV7-4 and TRBJ2-7; D might be TRBD1 (6 bases). The CDR3 runs 18 residues. V lost 2 bases, J lost 3 bases, and 23 bases lay in between. Germline lookup yields CDR1 SGHVT and CDR2 SQSDAQ. The CDR3: CASSLTPLRQAAHYEQYF. The CDR3 coding sequence is TGTGCCAGCAGCTTAACCCCTCTAAGACAGGCCGCACACTACGAGCAGTACTTC.

The chain links TRBV27 to TRBJ2-1; D is unresolved. The CDR3 length is 13 residues. Germline V gene lookup returns CDR1 MNHEY and CDR2 SMNVEV (reference sequence). Between the trimmed V and J ends, which lost 0 bases and 4 bases, there was a span of 4 bases. The CDR3 sequence is CASSLSDYNEQFF. In nucleotides, the CDR3 is TGTGCCAGCAGTTTATCGGATTACAATGAGCAGTTCTTC.

The sample holds a few counts of this clone. The V call is TRBV19, the J call TRBJ2-7; D unresolved. The V and J ends lost 5 bases and 5 bases respectively, with 7 bases between them. Germline V lookup: CDR1 LNHDA, CDR2 SQIVND (reference sequence). The CDR3 totals 11 residues. CDR3 nucleotides: TGTGCCAGTAGTGCGGCCGACGAGCAGTACTTC. Translating gives CASSAADEQYF.

The chain couples TRBV6-6 to TRBJ2-7; D is possibly TRBD1 (7 bases). The V end was cut by 4 bases, the J end by 7 bases, with 20 bases between. The CDR3 length is 15 residues. In germline, CDR1 is MNHNY, CDR2 SVGAGI (reference sequence). The CDR3 coding sequence is TGTGCCAGCAGTTCCCTGACAGGGACTCAAGAGGAGCAGTACTTC. Translated, it gives CASSSLTGTQEEQYF.

This clone appeared once. The chain is built from TRBV19 and TRBJ1-1; tentatively, D is TRBD1 (5 bases). Germline assignment: CDR1 LNHDA and CDR2 SQIVND (reference sequence). V was clipped by 11 bases and J by 3 bases, with 13 bases between them. The CDR3 loop spans 12 amino acids. The CDR3 nucleotides are TGTGCCGTTAGGCGGGACTACACTGAAGCTTTCTTT. Amino acid sequence: CAVRRDYTEAFF.

This chain connects TRBV25-1 to TRBJ1-6; D is undetermined. The CDR3 has 16 amino acids. V gave up 2 bases and J gave up 10 bases, with 18 bases separating them. Per the germline V gene, CDR1 is MGHDK and CDR2 is SYGVNS. CDR3 DNA: TGTGCCAGCAGTGAAGTCTCAGGAGAATTCGGGTCACCCCTCCACTTT. It yields the protein CASSEVSGEFGSPLHF.

V is TRBV6-1 and J is TRBJ2-1; no firm D call. CDR1 is MNHNS and CDR2 is SASEGT in the germline V gene. The CDR3 is 11 amino acids. Trimming pared 11 bases from V and 5 bases from J, leaving 10 bases between. In nucleotides, the CDR3 is TGTGCCTCCTTTGGGCACAATGAGCAGTTCTTC. Translation gives CASFGHNEQFF.

For the CDR3, the DNA is TGCGCCAGCAGCCAAGGGGGAGGCCCCAACACTGAAGCTTTCTTT. Protein: CASSQGGGPNTEAFF. J is TRBJ1-1 and V is TRBV4-1, with unresolved D. The V gene's germline CDR1 is MGHRA and CDR2 YSYEKL. Trimming cost V 1 base and J 2 bases, with 11 bases left between them. The CDR3 sequence is 15 residues long.

The chain has TRBV5-5 and TRBJ2-1; the D gene is possibly TRBD2 (5 bases). Germline loops: CDR1 SGHKS, CDR2 YYEKEE (reference sequence). The V end was cut by 3 bases, the J end by 2 bases, with 12 bases between. The CDR3 consists of 15 residues. CDR3 loop: CASSSSWEPYNEQFF. Written as DNA, the CDR3 is TGTGCCAGCAGCTCGAGTTGGGAGCCCTACAATGAGCAGTTCTTC.

The CDR3 sequence is CASSRGTVWDYTF. As DNA, the CDR3 is TGTGCCAGCAGCCGCGGGACGGTCTGGGACTACACCTTC. The J gene is TRBJ1-2, the V gene TRBV6-6, with D tentatively TRBD1 (5 bases). CDR3 length: 13 amino acids. Trimming took off 6 bases at V and 10 bases at J, with 18 bases between the two ends. The germline CDR1 and CDR2 sequences are MNHNY and SVGAGI (reference sequence).

The V call is TRBV4-1, the J call TRBJ2-2, with no clear D. The CDR3 sequence is 17 residues long. CDR1 is MGHRA and CDR2 is YSYEKL in the germline V gene. Trimming took 6 bases from V and 0 from J, leaving 17 bases between them. The CDR3 coding sequence is TGCGCCAGCAGTCCCGCCCACCGGACCTCGAACACCGGGGAGCTGTTTTTT. It yields the protein CASSPAHRTSNTGELFF.

J is TRBJ1-5 and V is TRBV12-5; D not resolved. The CDR3 consists of 12 residues. Germline V gene sequence: CDR1 LGHNT, CDR2 FRNRAP. Trimming pared 10 bases from V and 7 bases from J, leaving 14 bases between. CDR3 sequence (DNA): TGTGCTAACGATTTTGGCGGGCAGCCCCAGCATTTT. Protein sequence: CANDFGGQPQHF.

The V gene is TRBV7-9, the J gene TRBJ2-5; D may match TRBD1 or TRBD2 (6 bases each). V lost 1 base, J lost 1 base, and 13 bases lay in between. The CDR3 length is 16 residues. CDR1 and CDR2 (germline): SEHNR, FQNEAQ (reference sequence). The CDR3 loop is CASSLVTGASQETQYF. Written as DNA, the CDR3 is TGTGCCAGCAGCTTAGTTACGGGGGCCAGCCAAGAGACCCAGTACTTC.

The J gene is TRBJ2-1, the V gene TRBV4-1; no reliable D call. The germline CDR1 and CDR2 sequences are MGHRA and YSYEKL. The CDR3 runs 13 residues. Trimming shortened V by 1 base and J by 4 bases, and 5 bases separated the two germline ends. As DNA, the CDR3 is TGCGCCAGCAGCCAAGTCTCGTACAATGAGCAGTTCTTC. Translation gives CASSQVSYNEQFF.

The rearrangement uses TRBV11-2 and TRBJ2-2; D is undetermined. The V end lost 3 bases, the J end lost 1 base, and 9 bases lay between the germline ends. Germline CDR1 SGHAT, CDR2 FQNNGV. The CDR3 has 15 residues. The CDR3 is CASSLGSMNTGELFF. The CDR3 DNA is TGTGCCAGCAGCTTGGGTAGTATGAACACCGGGGAGCTGTTTTTT.

The rearrangement links TRBV9 to TRBJ2-5; 7 bases map to TRBD1. The J call is doubtful: the DNA matches TRBJ2-7 better. Germline V CDR1 and CDR2: SGDLS, YYNGEE. The CDR3 loop spans 13 amino acids. In DNA form, the CDR3 reads TGTGCCAGCAGCGACGGGACAGCCTACGAGCAGTACTTC. Its protein product is CASSDGTAYEQYF.

The chain links TRBV5-5 to TRBJ1-1; D perhaps matches TRBD1 (6 bases). This CDR3 region has 14 residues. Trimming stripped 4 bases from V and 0 bases from J, with 10 bases between. Per germline, CDR1 SGHKS and CDR2 YYEKEE (reference sequence). This CDR3 reads CASSLDSLNTEAFF. The CDR3 nucleotides are TGTGCCAGCAGCCTGGACAGTTTGAACACTGAAGCTTTCTTT.

The V and J genes are TRBV18 and TRBJ1-2, with 10 nucleotides matching TRBD1. Germline V gene data show CDR1 as KGHSH and CDR2 as LQKENI. Trimming at V came to 3 bases and at J to 8 bases, leaving 6 bases not matched to a gene. The CDR3 has 14 residues. CDR3 nucleotides: TGTGCCAGCTCACCGGCGGGACAGGGGATAGGCTACACCTTC. Its protein is CASSPAGQGIGYTF.

This clone has only one observation. V is TRBV5-3 and J is TRBJ2-7; D might be TRBD2 (5 bases). TRBV5-3 falls under the ORF class, with uncertain function. V dropped 6 bases and J dropped 6 bases, with 22 bases sitting between them. CDR3 length equals 15 residues. CDR3 loop: CARIRWAGRGSEQYF. The CDR3 DNA follows: TGTGCCAGAATACGCTGGGCTGGTCGGGGTTCCGAGCAGTACTTC.

This chain links TRBV27 with TRBJ1-1, with D perhaps matching TRBD1 (5 bases). V gave up 0 bases and J gave up 7 bases, with 12 bases separating them. This CDR3 is 14 amino acids long. Germline assignment: CDR1 MNHEY and CDR2 SMNVEV (reference sequence). As DNA, the CDR3 is TGTGCCAGCAGTTTATCTGTTGACAGCCATGAAGCTTTCTTT. This encodes CASSLSVDSHEAFF.

The J gene is TRBJ2-7, the V gene TRBV6-1, with D possibly matching TRBD1 (6 bases). V lost 4 bases, J lost 2 bases, and 9 bases lay in between. The CDR3 extends over 13 amino acids. Germline CDR1 reads MNHNS; CDR2 reads SASEGT. The CDR3 loop is CASSARTAYEQYF. In nucleotides, the CDR3 is TGTGCCAGCAGTGCTAGGACAGCCTACGAGCAGTACTTC.

The chain carries TRBV7-2 and TRBJ1-1; the D is unclear. From germline, CDR1 is SGHTA and CDR2 FQGNSA. The V end lost 1 base, the J end lost 4 bases, and 13 bases lay between the germline ends. CDR3 length: 15 amino acids. As DNA, the CDR3 is TGTGCCAGCAGCTTAGTTCCCGGCCGGAGCACTGAAGCTTTCTTT. This translates into CASSLVPGRSTEAFF.

The chain links TRBV29-1 to TRBJ2-7, with D possibly called TRBD1 or TRBD2 (6 bases each). The ends were cut back, 7 bases at V and 1 base at J, with 14 bases in the middle. Germline V gene lookup returns CDR1 SQVTM and CDR2 ANQGSEA. The CDR3 sequence is 13 residues long. The CDR3 protein is CSARDILSYEQYF. CDR3 nucleotides: TGCAGCGCGCGGGACATCTTATCCTACGAGCAGTACTTC.

The V call is TRBV10-2, the J call TRBJ1-1; D not certain. The germline V gene encodes CDR1 WSHSY and CDR2 SAAADI. V lost 4 bases and J lost 0, with 6 bases in between. CDR3 length: 13 amino acids. DNA for the CDR3: TGCGCCAGCAGTGGAATGATGAACACTGAAGCTTTCTTT. Amino acid sequence: CASSGMMNTEAFF.

The chain has TRBV28 and TRBJ1-6; D is possibly TRBD1 (5 bases). The germline V and J ends were trimmed by 4 bases and 0 bases, with 16 bases remaining between them. CDR1 is MDHEN and CDR2 is SYDVKM in the germline V gene. CDR3 length: 18 residues. The CDR3 loop reads CASSSGGRLSSYNSPLHF. The CDR3 DNA reads TGTGCCAGCAGTTCTGGGGGTCGTCTTAGCTCCTATAATTCACCCCTCCACTTT. Complete variable domain (other parts from reference TRBV28 and TRBJ1-6): DVKVTQSSRYLVKRTGEKVFLECVQDMDHENMFWYRQDPGLGLRLIYFSYDVKMKEKGDIPEGYSVSREKKERFSLILESASTNQTSMYLCASSSGGRLSSYNSPLHFGNGTRLTVT.

This rearrangement joins TRBV27 to TRBJ1-3; TRBD1 aligns across 10 bases. The CDR3 spans 17 residues. CDR1 and CDR2 (germline): MNHEY, SMNVEV (reference sequence). V lost 0 bases and J lost 5; bases outside the gene matches: 7. The CDR3 nucleotides read TGTGCCAGCAGTTTATCACAGCCGGGACAGGGGAGAAACACCATATATTTT. Translating it yields CASSLSQPGQGRNTIYF.

The CDR3 loop is CASSYLGSTEAFF. The CDR3 nucleotides are TGTGCCAGCAGTTATTTGGGATCCACTGAAGCTTTCTTT. This chain uses TRBV6-6 with TRBJ1-1, with unresolved D. Trimming removed 3 bases at V and 4 bases at J, with 9 bases between. CDR1 is MNHNY, CDR2 SVGAGI, per germline (reference sequence). The CDR3 runs to 13 residues.

This clone was seen just once. The chain is built from TRBV4-2 and TRBJ2-5; 16 nucleotides agree with TRBD2. V lost 1 base, J lost 0 bases, and 5 bases stayed unmatched. Germline V lookup: CDR1 LGHNA, CDR2 YNFKEQ. The CDR3 length is 19 residues. The CDR3 DNA reads as TGTGCCAGCAGCCAAGGACGGGGACTAGCGGGGGGGTACCAAGAGACCCAGTACTTC. The encoded protein is CASSQGRGLAGGYQETQYF.

This rearrangement joins TRBV5-1 to TRBJ1-1; possible D gene TRBD1, 6 bases. V was cut by 2 bases and J by 4 bases, with 9 bases left in between. The CDR3 extends over 13 amino acids. Germline V gene data show CDR1 as SGHRS and CDR2 as YFSETQ. The CDR3 reads CASSLPTGTEAFF. The CDR3 bases are TGCGCCAGCAGCTTACCGACAGGCACTGAAGCTTTCTTT.